Sequencing of this T cell receptor (beta chain) was carried out in a study of blood T cell repertoires in COVID-19. Study-level information: COVID-19 samples from acute and convalescent phases originated in the United States, Italy and Spain. The cDNA or gDNA used as material had been derived from T cells, B-cell-depleted T cells, or PBMCs.

In its sample, this clone was seen once. This CDR3 spans 16 amino acids. The ends lost 3 bases at V and 2 bases at J; junction bases unmatched: 9. Germline loops: CDR1 SNHLY, CDR2 FYNNEI. Original analysis: Amplification of reference gene primers provided the estimated nucleated cell counts. Method: immunoSEQ multiplex PCR; TCRdb's copy keeps in-frame clones and lacks some. V and J calls and clone size are those listed in that table; D and trimming were worked out from the DNA. This table holds around 63,000 clones, just over 85% found once. The V call is TRBV2, the J call TRBJ2-5, with 7 bases fitting TRBD1. Sequencing was done on a sample of peripheral blood. The clonotype was recovered from a woman of 80 years or more with acute or convalescent COVID-19. The CDR3 DNA sequence: TGTGCCAGCAGTGACCTAAGGGACAGTGTACAAGAGACCCAGTACTTC. Translated, it gives CASSDLRDSVQETQYF.